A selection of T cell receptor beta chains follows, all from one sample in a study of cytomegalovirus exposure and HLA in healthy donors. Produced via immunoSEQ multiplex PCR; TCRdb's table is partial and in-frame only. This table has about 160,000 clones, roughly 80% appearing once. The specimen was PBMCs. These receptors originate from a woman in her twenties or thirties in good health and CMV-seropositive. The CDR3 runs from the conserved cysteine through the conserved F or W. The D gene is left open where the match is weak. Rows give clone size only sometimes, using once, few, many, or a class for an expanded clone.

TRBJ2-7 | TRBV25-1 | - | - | TGTGCCAGCAGCTTGAGGTGCGGGGGCTTCTCCTACGAGCAGTACTTC | CASSLRCGGFSYEQYF
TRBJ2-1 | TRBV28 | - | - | TGTGCCAGCAGTTTAATGAAGATTAGGGGAAATGAGCAGTTCTTC | CASSLMKIRGNEQFF
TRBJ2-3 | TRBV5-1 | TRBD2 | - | TGCGCCAGCAGCTCTCTAGCGGGGGGGCTCTCGGTAGATACGCAGTATTTT | CASSSLAGGLSVDTQYF
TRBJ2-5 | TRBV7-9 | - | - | TGTGCCAGCAGCCCCCCAGGGTTCTATGAGACCCAGTACTTC | CASSPPGFYETQYF
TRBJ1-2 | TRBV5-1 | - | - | TGCGCCAGCAGCCCGGGTGGGTTCTCGCGAAATTCGGGCTACACCTTC | CASSPGGFSRNSGYTF
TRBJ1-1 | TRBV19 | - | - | TGTGCCAGTAGGATGGCTGGCAAGAACACTGAAGCTTTCTTT | CASRMAGKNTEAFF
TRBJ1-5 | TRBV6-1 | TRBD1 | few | TGTGCCAGCAGTGCCTACAGGGGGCTGGGCAATCAGCCCCAGCATTTT | CASSAYRGLGNQPQHF
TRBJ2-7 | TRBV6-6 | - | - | TGTGCCAGCAGTTACGCGGTGGAGGGTCCGACCTACGAGCAGTACTTC | CASSYAVEGPTYEQYF
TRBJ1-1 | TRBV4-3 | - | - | TGCGCCAGCAGCTATGAATTGGTGGGCCTCGAAGCTTTCTTT | CASSYELVGLEAFF
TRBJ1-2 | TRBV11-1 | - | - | TGTGCCAGCAGCTGGGGCGCCTATGGCTACACCTTC | CASSWGAYGYTF
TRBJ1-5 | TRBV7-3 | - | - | TGTGCCAGCAGCTTAAGCCCAGAAGGAGGGTATCAGCATTTT | CASSLSPEGGYQHF
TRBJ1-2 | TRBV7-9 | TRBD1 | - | TGTGCCAGCAGCTTCTGGACAGGGGGCAATGGCTACACCTTC | CASSFWTGGNGYTF
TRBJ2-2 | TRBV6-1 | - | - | TGTGCCAGCAGTGTAAACGCCGGGGGTAACACCGGGGAGCTGTTTTTT | CASSVNAGGNTGELFF
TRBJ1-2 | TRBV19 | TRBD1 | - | TGTGCCAGTAGTAGAGCCGGGACAGGGGCTCTCTATGGCTACACCTTC | CASSRAGTGALYGYTF
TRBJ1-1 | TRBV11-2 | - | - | TGTGCCAGCAGCTCCTCGGGGGACACTGAAGCTTTCTTT | CASSSSGDTEAFF
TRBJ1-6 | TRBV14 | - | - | TGTGCCAGCAGCCAACCAGGGGTGGGGGTTCAGGGTAATTCACCCCTCCACTTT | CASSQPGVGVQGNSPLHF
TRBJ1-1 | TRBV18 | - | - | - | CASSPSVQNTEAFF
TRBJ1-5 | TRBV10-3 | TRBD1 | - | TGTGCCACCAGCTTCTCCGGGACAGGTGGGGATCAGCCCCAGCATTTT | CATSFSGTGGDQPQHF
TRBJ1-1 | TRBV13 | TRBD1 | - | TGTGCCAGCAGCTTAAGGGGGGGACAGGCGAACACTGAAGCTTTCTTT | CASSLRGGQANTEAFF
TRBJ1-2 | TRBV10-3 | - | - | - | CAISEYVGQGNTF
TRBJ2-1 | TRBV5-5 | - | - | TGTGCCAGCAGCTTGGCGGCCCAGGGGGGAGGCTACAATGAGCAGTTCTTC | CASSLAAQGGGYNEQFF
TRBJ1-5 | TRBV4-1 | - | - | TGCGCCAGCAGCCACCCCGTGAGGGAGGGCAATCAGCCCCAGCATTTT | CASSHPVREGNQPQHF
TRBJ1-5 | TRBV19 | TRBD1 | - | TGTGCCAGTGTCCAGGGGGCTTCGGTAAATCAGCCCCAGCATTTT | CASVQGASVNQPQHF
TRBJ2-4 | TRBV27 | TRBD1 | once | TGTGCCAGCGGGTCCGAACAGGGGTTTAGCATTCAGTACTTC | CASGSEQGFSIQYF
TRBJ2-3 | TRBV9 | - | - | TGTGCCAGCAGCGTAGAAGGCGGGGCGAGCACAGATACGCAGTATTTT | CASSVEGGASTDTQYF
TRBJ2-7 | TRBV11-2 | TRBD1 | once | TGTGCCAGCAGCCCCGGGACAGGGGACTACGAGCAGTACTTC | CASSPGTGDYEQYF
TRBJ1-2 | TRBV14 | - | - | TGTGCCAGCAGCCTCACTCAAAACTCCCGGGATGGCTACACCTTC | CASSLTQNSRDGYTF